This TCR beta chain derives from a study of shared clonotypes between healthy human individuals. This CDR3 has 20 residues. Trimming removed 6 bases from V and 2 bases from J, with 29 bases in between. Per the germline V gene, CDR1 is MDHEN and CDR2 is SYDVKM. All participating donors were Caucasian adults from Nashville, Tennessee. Evenly divided among several immunoSEQ plates was the genomic DNA of each subset. The repertoire was sequenced with immunoSEQ multiplex PCR; TCRdb's copy has only in-frame clones and lacks some. The table lists about 480,000 clones, about 80% of them singletons. What was sequenced was PBMCs. This sequence originates from a woman in her forties in good health. Some clones in this sample may be carry-over from other donors' samples. The rearrangement uses TRBV28 and TRBJ2-1, with D perhaps matching TRBD1 (10 bases). CDR3 sequence: CASSTDRGRGGRGTYNEQFF. CDR3 sequence (DNA): TGTGCCAGCAGCACCGACAGGGGGCGCGGCGGGAGGGGGACCTACAATGAGCAGTTCTTC.